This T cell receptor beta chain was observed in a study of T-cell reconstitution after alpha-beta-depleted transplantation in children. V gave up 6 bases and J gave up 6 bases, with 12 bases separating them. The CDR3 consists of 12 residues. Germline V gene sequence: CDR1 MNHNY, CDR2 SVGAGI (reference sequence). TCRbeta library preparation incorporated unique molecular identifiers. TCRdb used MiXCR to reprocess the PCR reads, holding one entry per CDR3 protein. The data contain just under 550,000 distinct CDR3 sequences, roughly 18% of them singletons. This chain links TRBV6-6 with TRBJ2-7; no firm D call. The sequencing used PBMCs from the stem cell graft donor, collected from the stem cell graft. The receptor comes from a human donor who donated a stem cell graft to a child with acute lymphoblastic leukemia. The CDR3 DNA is TGTGCCAGCAGCCTACGGTCGGGCGAGCAGTACTTC. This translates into CASSLRSGEQYF.